This T cell receptor (beta chain) derives from a study of siplizumab effects on memory and regulatory T cells. Study-wide results and limits: An assignable naive or memory phenotype was lacking in roughly 80-95% of proliferating CD4+ or CD8+ clones. Controls showed an average of approximately 27% Treg-derived mappable alloreactive CD4+ clones, while siplizumab showed roughly 74%.

The assay covered 95,000 to 100,000 TCR templates per sample. Sequencing used immunoSEQ multiplex PCR; TCRdb keeps in-frame clones, though not all of them. The sample includes around 58,000 clones, around four fifths of them seen just once. With respect to this clone: Its antigen is still unknown.

Sequences were generated from unstimulated naive, memory, effector memory and TEMRA subsets in three donor pairs. This TCR came from a human donor in good health. Sample: memory CD4+ T cells sorted from blood.

The CDR3 loop reads CASKSMGWPYEQYF. CDR3 bases: TGTGCCAGCAAGTCAATGGGCTGGCCCTACGAGCAGTACTTC. This sequence joins TRBV7-9 and TRBJ2-7; no clear D gene. Looked up from germline, CDR1 is SEHNR and CDR2 is FQNEAQ (reference sequence). This CDR3 region has 14 residues. The ends were cut back, 7 bases at V and 2 bases at J, with 15 bases in the middle.